The text below deals with one T cell receptor beta chain. Its matching antigen is unknown. The CDR3 spans 13 residues. Germline CDR1 is LGHNA and CDR2 is YSLEER. The ends were cut back, 4 bases at V and 2 bases at J, with 9 bases in the middle. This PCR relied on a set of 60 Vbeta primers and 13 Jbeta primers. Some clones are missing from TCRdb's copy, which holds only in-frame ones; the method was immunoSEQ multiplex PCR. Here the sample spans over 150,000 clones, more than 60% being singletons. The data derive from a study of cytomegalovirus exposure and HLA in healthy donors. Study-level results: The authors later linked a missense DCLRE1C variant to TCR beta V- and J-gene trimming. About 90% or about 30% of the time was how often most TCR beta V segments were productive, according to an earlier analysis.

This chain connects TRBV4-3 to TRBJ2-7; perhaps TRBD2 as D (5 bases). The sequenced sample was PBMCs. The sequence was collected from a woman aged 30 to 39 in good health and CMV-seropositive. As DNA, the CDR3 is TGCGCCAGCAGCCTGGACTTAACCTACGAGCAGTACTTC. Translated: CASSLDLTYEQYF.